This TCR beta chain is from a study of control samples from healthy donors and cancer patients. V lost 8 bases to trimming and J lost 0 bases; unmatched junction nucleotides: 11. The CDR3 runs 16 residues. In germline, CDR1 is SGHVS, CDR2 FQNEAQ. TCRdb's table, derived via immunoSEQ multiplex PCR, lists solely in-frame clones and lacks some. The top ten hold around 8.5% of the sample, which has about 96,000 clones, 85% to 95% seen once. The TCR originated in a man aged 18 to 29 in good health. The sample taken for sequencing was blood. V gene TRBV7-8 combines with J gene TRBJ2-7, with 9 nucleotides matching TRBD2. CDR3 loop: CASGSMSGGSSYEQYF. The CDR3 coding sequence is TGTGCCAGCGGCTCAATGAGCGGGGGGTCCTCCTACGAGCAGTACTTC.